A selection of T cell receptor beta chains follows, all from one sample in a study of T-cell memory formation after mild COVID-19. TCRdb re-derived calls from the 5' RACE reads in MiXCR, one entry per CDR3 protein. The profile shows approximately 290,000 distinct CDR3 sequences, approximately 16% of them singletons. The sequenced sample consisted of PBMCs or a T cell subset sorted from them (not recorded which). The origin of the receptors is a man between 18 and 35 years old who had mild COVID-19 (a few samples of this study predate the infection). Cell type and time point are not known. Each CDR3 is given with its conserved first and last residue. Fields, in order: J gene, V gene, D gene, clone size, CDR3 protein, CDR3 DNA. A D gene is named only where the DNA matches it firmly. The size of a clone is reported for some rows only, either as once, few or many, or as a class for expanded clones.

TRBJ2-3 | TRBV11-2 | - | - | CASSLVSSAGTDTQYF | TGTGCCAGCAGCTTAGTCTCCAGCGCAGGCACAGATACGCAGTATTTT
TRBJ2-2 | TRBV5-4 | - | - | CASSTNRVGELFF | TGTGCCAGCAGCACGAACAGGGTCGGGGAGCTGTTTTTT
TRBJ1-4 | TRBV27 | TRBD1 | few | CASSLTGLAKNEKLFF | TGTGCCAGCAGTTTGACAGGGCTGGCGAAGAATGAAAAACTGTTTTTT
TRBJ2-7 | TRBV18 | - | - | CASSPSIYEQYF | TGTGCCAGCTCACCCTCTATATACGAGCAGTACTTC
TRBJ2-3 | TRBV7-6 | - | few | CASSLEVATDTQYF | TGTGCCAGCAGCTTAGAGGTCGCCACAGATACGCAGTATTTT
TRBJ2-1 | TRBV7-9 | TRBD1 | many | CASSPGGTGPNEQFF | TGTGCCAGCAGCCCAGGGGGGACAGGGCCAAATGAGCAGTTCTTC
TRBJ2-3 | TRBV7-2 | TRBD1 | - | CASRTGTVSTDTQYF | TGTGCCAGCAGGACCGGGACAGTGAGCACAGATACGCAGTATTTT
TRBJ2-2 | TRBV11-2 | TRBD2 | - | CASRRAGGTNTGELFF | TGTGCCAGCCGGAGAGCGGGGGGTACGAACACCGGGGAGCTGTTTTTT
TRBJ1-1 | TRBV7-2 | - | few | CASSFHSTNTEAFF | TGTGCCAGCAGCTTCCACAGCACGAACACTGAAGCTTTCTTT
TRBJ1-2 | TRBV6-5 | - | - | CASSYGGLSNYGYTF | TGTGCCAGCAGTTACGGCGGGCTTAGTAACTATGGCTACACCTTC
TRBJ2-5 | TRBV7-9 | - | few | CASSFPGGVKETQYF | TGTGCCAGCAGCTTTCCTGGCGGGGTTAAAGAGACCCAGTACTTC
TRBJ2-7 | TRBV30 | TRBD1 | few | CAWNRGTGGTYEQYF | TGTGCCTGGAACCGGGGAACAGGGGGTACCTACGAGCAGTACTTC
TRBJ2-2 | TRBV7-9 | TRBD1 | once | CASSPQGAPSTGELFF | TGTGCCAGCAGCCCCCAGGGGGCCCCGTCCACCGGGGAGCTGTTTTTT
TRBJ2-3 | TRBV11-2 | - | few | CASSLIRDTQYF | TGTGCCAGCAGCTTAATACGGGATACGCAGTATTTT
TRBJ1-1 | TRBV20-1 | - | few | CSADRPGVNTEAFF | TGCAGTGCAGACCGCCCTGGCGTTAACACTGAAGCTTTCTTT
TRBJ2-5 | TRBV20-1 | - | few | CSAGARGTQYF | TGCAGTGCTGGGGCCCGGGGGACCCAGTACTTC
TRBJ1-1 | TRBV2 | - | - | CASRDTPAGRGAEAFF | TGTGCCAGCAGAGACACCCCGGCAGGCCGTGGGGCTGAAGCTTTCTTT
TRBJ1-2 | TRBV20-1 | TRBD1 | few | CSAPPGTGNYGYTF | TGCAGTGCCCCACCCGGGACAGGCAACTATGGCTACACCTTC
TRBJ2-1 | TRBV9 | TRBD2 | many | CASSLLAGFGEQFF | TGTGCCAGCAGCCTGCTAGCGGGCTTCGGTGAGCAGTTCTTC
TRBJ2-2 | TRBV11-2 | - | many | CASSLEAVGELFF | TGTGCCAGCAGCTTAGAAGCCGTCGGGGAGCTGTTTTTT
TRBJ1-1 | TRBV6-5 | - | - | CASIGSLPSLGTEAFF | TGTGCCAGCATCGGCAGCCTCCCCTCCTTGGGCACTGAAGCTTTCTTT
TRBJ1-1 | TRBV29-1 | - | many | CSVWRTVDAFF | TGCAGCGTTTGGAGGACAGTAGACGCTTTCTTT
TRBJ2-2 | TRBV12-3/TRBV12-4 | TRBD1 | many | CASKPPAGTGRTGELFF | TGTGCCAGTAAACCGCCCGCCGGGACAGGACGCACCGGGGAGCTGTTTTTT
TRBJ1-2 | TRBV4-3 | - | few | CASSQDPTDYGYTF | TGCGCCAGCAGCCAAGATCCGACAGACTATGGCTACACCTTC
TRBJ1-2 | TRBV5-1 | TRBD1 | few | CASSLGTGEYGYTF | TGCGCCAGCAGCTTGGGCACAGGGGAGTATGGCTACACCTTC
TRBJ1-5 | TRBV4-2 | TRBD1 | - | CASSQEPQGAAGEPQHF | TGTGCCAGCAGCCAAGAACCCCAGGGGGCCGCTGGGGAGCCCCAGCATTTT
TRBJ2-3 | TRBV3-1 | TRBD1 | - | CASSRTGTGADTQYF | TGTGCCAGCAGCCGGACTGGGACAGGGGCGGATACGCAGTATTTT
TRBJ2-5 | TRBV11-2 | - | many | CASSSGRTQYF | TGTGCCAGCAGCTCTGGGCGGACCCAGTACTTC
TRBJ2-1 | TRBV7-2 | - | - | CASSLGVQGEQFF | TGTGCCAGCAGCTTAGGGGTCCAGGGAGAGCAGTTCTTC
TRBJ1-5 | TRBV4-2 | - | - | CASSQGAGGQTSQPQHF | TGTGCCAGCAGCCAGGGCGCTGGTGGGCAGACGAGTCAGCCCCAGCATTTT
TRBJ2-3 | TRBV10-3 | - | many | CAIGDQGLALTTDTQYF | TGTGCCATCGGCGATCAGGGCCTCGCGCTCACCACAGATACGCAGTATTTT
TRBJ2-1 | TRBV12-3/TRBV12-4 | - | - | CASSPGGGENEQFF | TGTGCCAGCAGTCCCGGAGGGGGGGAGAATGAGCAGTTCTTC
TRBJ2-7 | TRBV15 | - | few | CATSRGAGYEQYF | TGTGCCACCAGCAGAGGCGCGGGCTACGAGCAGTACTTC
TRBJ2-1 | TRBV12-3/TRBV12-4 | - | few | CASSHRDRGHEQFF | TGTGCCAGCAGCCACCGGGACCGCGGGCATGAGCAGTTCTTC
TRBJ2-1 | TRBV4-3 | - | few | CASSQEPGYNEQFF | TGCGCCAGCAGCCAAGAGCCTGGATACAATGAGCAGTTCTTC
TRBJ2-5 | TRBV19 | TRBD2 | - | CATTQRGHALAEKGTQYF | TGTGCCACTACTCAGAGGGGACATGCACTAGCGGAGAAAGGGACCCAGTACTTC
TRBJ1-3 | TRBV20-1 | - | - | CSAPSGEIGNTIYF | TGCAGTGCTCCGTCAGGGGAAATTGGAAACACCATATATTTT
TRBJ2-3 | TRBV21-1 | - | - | CASRIAGGKSTDTQYF | TGTGCCAGCAGAATAGCGGGGGGGAAGAGCACAGATACGCAGTATTTT
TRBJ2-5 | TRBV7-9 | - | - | CASSLRSRTEETQYF | TGTGCCAGCAGCTTAAGGTCGAGGACGGAAGAGACCCAGTACTTC
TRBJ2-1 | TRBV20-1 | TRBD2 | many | CSARYQSSGGNEQFF | TGCAGTGCTAGATATCAGTCTAGCGGGGGCAATGAGCAGTTCTTC
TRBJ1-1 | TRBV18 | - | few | CASSLPGTSLAFF | TGTGCCAGCTCCCTACCAGGAACCAGTTTGGCTTTCTTT
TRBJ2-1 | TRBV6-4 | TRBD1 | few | CASSDSPTGSQFF | TGTGCCAGCAGTGACTCCCCGACAGGGTCCCAGTTCTTC
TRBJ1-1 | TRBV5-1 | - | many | CASSQPGFDEAFF | TGCGCCAGCAGCCAACCGGGTTTCGATGAAGCTTTCTTT
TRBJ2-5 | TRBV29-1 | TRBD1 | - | CSVETGGGETQYF | TGCAGCGTTGAAACAGGGGGCGGGGAGACCCAGTACTTC
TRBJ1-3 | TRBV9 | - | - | CASSVSPTAEGNTIYF | TGTGCCAGCAGCGTCTCCCCGACAGCGGAGGGAAACACCATATATTTT
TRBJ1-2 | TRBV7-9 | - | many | CASSLNNYGYTF | TGTGCCAGCAGCTTGAATAACTATGGCTACACCTTC
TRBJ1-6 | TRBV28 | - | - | CASAIMQGNSPLHF | TGTGCCAGCGCCATCATGCAGGGTAATTCACCCCTCCACTTT
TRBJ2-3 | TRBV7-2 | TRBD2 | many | CASSPWTSSTDTQYF | TGTGCCAGCAGCCCCTGGACTAGCAGCACAGATACGCAGTATTTT
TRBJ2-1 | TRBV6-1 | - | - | CASSASSGGNEQFF | TGTGCCAGCAGTGCTAGCAGTGGTGGCAATGAGCAGTTCTTC
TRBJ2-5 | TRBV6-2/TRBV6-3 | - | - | CASSYSVSTGYQETQYF | TGTGCCAGCAGTTACTCCGTCTCAACAGGGTACCAAGAGACCCAGTACTTC
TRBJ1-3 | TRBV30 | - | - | CAWKGTGNTIYF | TGTGCCTGGAAAGGGACCGGAAACACCATATATTTT